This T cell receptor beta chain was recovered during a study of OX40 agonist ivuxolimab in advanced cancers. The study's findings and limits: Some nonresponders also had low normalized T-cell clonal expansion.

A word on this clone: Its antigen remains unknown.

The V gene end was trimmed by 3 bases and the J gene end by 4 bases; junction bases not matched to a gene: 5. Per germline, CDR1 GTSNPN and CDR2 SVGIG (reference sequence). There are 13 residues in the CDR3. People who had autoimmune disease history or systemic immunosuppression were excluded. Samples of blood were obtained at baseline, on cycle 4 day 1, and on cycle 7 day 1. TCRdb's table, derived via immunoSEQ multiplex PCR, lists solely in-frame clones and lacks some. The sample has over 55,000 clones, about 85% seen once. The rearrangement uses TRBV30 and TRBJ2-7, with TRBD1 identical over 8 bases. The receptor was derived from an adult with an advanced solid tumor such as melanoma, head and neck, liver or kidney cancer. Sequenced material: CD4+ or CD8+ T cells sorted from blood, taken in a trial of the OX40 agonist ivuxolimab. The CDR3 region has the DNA TGTGCCTGGAGCGCCAGGGGGCTGTACGAGCAGTACTTC. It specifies CAWSARGLYEQYF.